The rows below give T cell receptor beta chains drawn from one sample of a study of T-cell memory formation after mild COVID-19. TCRdb re-analysed the 5' RACE reads in MiXCR, keeping a single row per CDR3 protein. The sample has fewer than 500,000 distinct CDR3 sequences; more than 20% are singletons. The sample was PBMCs or a T cell subset sorted from them (not recorded which). All receptors derive from an adult woman who had mild COVID-19 (a few samples of this study predate the infection). Cell type and time point are not known. CDR3s include the opening cysteine and the closing phenylalanine or tryptophan. A D gene is named only where the DNA matches it firmly. Size tells how often a clone was seen (once, few, many) or the class of an expanded clone, and some rows leave it out.

CDR3 DNA | CDR3 protein | V gene | clone size | J gene | D gene
TGTGCCACCAGCCCCCGTGGATACAATGAGCAGTTCTTC | CATSPRGYNEQFF | TRBV15 | . | TRBJ2-1 | .
TGTGCCAGCAGCGTCAGCGGGAGTCCTTCCTATGGCTACACCTTC | CASSVSGSPSYGYTF | TRBV9 | . | TRBJ1-2 | .
TGCAGTGGTGTGGGGACTAGCGGGGGCACAGATACGCAGTATTTT | CSGVGTSGGTDTQYF | TRBV20-1 | . | TRBJ2-3 | TRBD2
TGCAGCGGCAGACTAGCGGGAGCGGAGACCCAGTACTTC | CSGRLAGAETQYF | TRBV29-1 | . | TRBJ2-5 | TRBD2
TGCAGTGCTAGAGGACGGGGGAACACTGAAGCTTTCTTT | CSARGRGNTEAFF | TRBV20-1 | . | TRBJ1-1 | .
TGTGCCAGCAGCCAAAGACACTACAATGAGCAGTTCTTC | CASSQRHYNEQFF | TRBV7-9 | few | TRBJ2-1 | .
TGCGCCAGCAGCTTGGGTTACCCCTCTAGCGGGGGGTCCCCCTACAATGAGCAGTTCTTC | CASSLGYPSSGGSPYNEQFF | TRBV5-1 | . | TRBJ2-1 | TRBD2
TGTGCCAGCAGCTTAACACAGGGCTCTGGGGCCAACGTCCTGACTTTC | CASSLTQGSGANVLTF | TRBV7-6 | . | TRBJ2-6 | .
TGTGCCAGCAGCCAAGCGGAATCGAGGGGGGGGCCGAAAGAGACAGATACGCAGTATTTT | CASSQAESRGGPKETDTQYF | TRBV4-2 | . | TRBJ2-3 | .
TGCACCAGCAGAAGCCGGGGGTACAATGAGCAGTTCTTC | CTSRSRGYNEQFF | TRBV1 | few | TRBJ2-1 | .
TGTGCCAGCAGCTTAACGCCCGTCGGCACTGAAGCTTTCTTT | CASSLTPVGTEAFF | TRBV11-2 | . | TRBJ1-1 | .
TGTGCCAGCAGCTTCGAAGGCTCGTGGGAGTCGTACTTC | CASSFEGSWESYF | TRBV7-9 | . | TRBJ2-5 | .
TGTGCCAGCTCCCCCGGGACAGGGCATGGTCAGCCCCAGCATTTT | CASSPGTGHGQPQHF | TRBV6-5 | . | TRBJ1-5 | TRBD1
TGTGCCAGCAGTTCCACCATCCCTGGGGAGCTGTTTTTT | CASSSTIPGELFF | TRBV6-2/TRBV6-3 | few | TRBJ2-2 | .
TGTGCCATCAGTGAGGTGACTAGCGGGGGTAGGCAGTTCTTC | CAISEVTSGGRQFF | TRBV10-3 | . | TRBJ2-1 | TRBD2
TGTGCCACCAGTGAGGACAGGGGAGGGCAGTTCTTC | CATSEDRGGQFF | TRBV24-1 | . | TRBJ2-1 | TRBD1
TGCAGCGTTGCCCAGGAATGGTCGAACACTGAAGCTTTCTTT | CSVAQEWSNTEAFF | TRBV29-1 | . | TRBJ1-1 | .
TGTGCCAGCAGCTCCGAAGGGCGACGCAATGAGCAGTTCTTC | CASSSEGRRNEQFF | TRBV7-2 | few | TRBJ2-1 | .
TGTGCCAGCAGCACACAGGGGGATCTTTCCTACGAGCAGTACTTC | CASSTQGDLSYEQYF | TRBV11-2 | few | TRBJ2-7 | TRBD1
TGTGCCAGCAGTGAATTAGGGGGCGAGCAGTACTTC | CASSELGGEQYF | TRBV25-1 | few | TRBJ2-7 | .
TGTGCCAGCAGTTCAACAGACAAGGGCTATGGCTACACCTTC | CASSSTDKGYGYTF | TRBV12-3/TRBV12-4 | . | TRBJ1-2 | .